A single sample gave rise to the 24 T cell receptor beta chains below, sequenced in a study of radiotherapy plus CTLA-4 blockade in lung cancer. The repertoire was sequenced with immunoSEQ multiplex PCR; TCRdb's copy has only in-frame clones and lacks some. The table includes tens of thousands of clones, 70% to 75% detected once. Sequencing used peripheral blood, obtained from a patient treated with radiotherapy plus ipilimumab. All receptors come from a human donor with non-small cell lung cancer whose response to radiotherapy plus ipilimumab could not be evaluated.

This clone occurred once. The rearrangement joins TRBV5-4 to TRBJ2-1; TRBD1 might be the D (6 bases). CDR3 length: 16 residues. In germline, CDR1 is SGHNT, CDR2 YYREEE (reference sequence). Trimming shortened V by 3 bases and J by 4 bases, and 17 bases separated the two germline ends. The DNA for the CDR3 is TGTGCCAGCAGCTGGGGAAGCAGAGGGGGTTACAATGAGCAGTTCTTC. It yields the protein CASSWGSRGGYNEQFF.

The chain carries TRBV6-4 and TRBJ2-2; TRBD2 matches at 7 bases. This CDR3 contains 16 residues. Per germline, CDR1 MRHNA and CDR2 SNTAGT. V was pared by 1 base and J by 0 bases, with 2 bases of the junction left unmatched. The CDR3 DNA sequence: TGTGCCAGCAGTGACTGGGGAGGGGCGAACACCGGGGAGCTGTTTTTT. It is translated as CASSDWGGANTGELFF.

The chain links TRBV14 to TRBJ2-3; D is perhaps TRBD1 (5 bases). The germline V and J ends were trimmed by 6 bases and 6 bases, with 13 bases remaining between them. Germline V gene lookup returns CDR1 SGHDN and CDR2 FVKESK. The CDR3 length is 13 residues. The CDR3 DNA is TGTGCCAGCAGTTATGACAGTACCGATACGCAGTATTTT. Encoded protein: CASSYDSTDTQYF.

The CDR3 sequence: CASSQGQGRLYGYTF. CDR3 DNA: TGTGCCAGTAGTCAGGGACAGGGGCGTCTCTATGGCTACACCTTC. The rearrangement joins TRBV19 to TRBJ1-2, with 10 positions matching TRBD1. CDR1 and CDR2 from the germline V gene are LNHDA and SQIVND (reference sequence). J gave up 4 bases and V 5 bases, and 7 bases lay outside the gene matches. The CDR3 sequence is 15 residues long.

This clone was detected only a few times. The chain carries TRBV28 and TRBJ1-5, with D hard to call. The CDR3 runs to 12 residues. Trimming took off 2 bases at V and 5 bases at J, with 4 bases between the two ends. From germline, CDR1 is MDHEN and CDR2 SYDVKM. CDR3 region: CASSLLHQPQHF. For the CDR3, the DNA is TGTGCCAGCAGTTTACTTCATCAGCCCCAGCATTTT.

V and J are TRBV27 and TRBJ2-1, with 11 bases that match TRBD1. With V trimmed by 5 bases and J by 6 bases, 6 bases remained unmatched. Germline V gene sequence: CDR1 MNHEY, CDR2 SMNVEV (reference sequence). CDR3 size: 15 residues. Here the CDR3 reads CASSRGQGGTNEQFF. The CDR3 coding sequence is TGTGCCAGCAGTAGGGGACAGGGGGGAACCAATGAGCAGTTCTTC.

The J gene is TRBJ2-3, the V gene TRBV11-2; 12 positions agree with TRBD2. With V trimmed by 4 bases and J by 5 bases, 1 base remained unmatched. This CDR3 has 14 amino acids. CDR1 is SGHAT, CDR2 FQNNGV, per germline. CDR3 coding DNA: TGTGCCAGCAGCTCGACTAGCGGGAGAGATACGCAGTATTTT. It codes for CASSSTSGRDTQYF.

This clone occurred once. This sample also contains other DNA sequences that code for the same CDR3. The V and J genes are TRBV18 and TRBJ2-7, with 9 positions matching TRBD2. This CDR3 region has 15 residues. From germline, CDR1 is KGHSH and CDR2 LQKENI. J lost 4 bases, V lost 3 bases, and 7 bases had no gene match. The CDR3 is CASSPRGSGSYEQYF. The DNA of the CDR3 is TGTGCCAGCTCACCGAGGGGTAGCGGGAGTTACGAGCAGTACTTC.

The chain carries TRBV11-2 and TRBJ2-3; unclear D gene. CDR1 SGHAT and CDR2 FQNNGV come from the germline V gene. Trimming cost V 1 base and J 4 bases, with 9 bases left between them. The CDR3 sequence is 14 residues long. Here the CDR3 DNA reads TGTGCCAGCAGCTTAGTGGTGACTGCAGATACGCAGTATTTT. Its protein product is CASSLVVTADTQYF.

V and J are TRBV7-9 and TRBJ2-2, with 7 bases matching TRBD1. This CDR3 has 15 amino acids. Germline CDR1 and CDR2: SEHNR and FQNEAQ (reference sequence). J was trimmed by 2 bases and V by 5 bases; bases with no gene match: 5. CDR3 in amino acids: CASSLGTDNTGELFF. CDR3 DNA sequence: TGTGCCAGCAGCCTGGGGACAGATAACACCGGGGAGCTGTTTTTT.

The rearrangement uses TRBV9 and TRBJ2-3; 12 bases fit TRBD2. Germline trimming cut 4 bases from V and 6 bases from J; bases unmatched to any gene: 9. The CDR3 contains 16 residues. The germline V gene encodes CDR1 SGDLS and CDR2 YYNGEE. The chain's CDR3 is CASSTGLAGGRDTQYF. CDR3 coding DNA: TGTGCCAGCAGCACCGGCCTAGCGGGAGGGAGGGATACGCAGTATTTT.

The chain joins TRBV11-2 to TRBJ2-3; perhaps TRBD2 as D (6 bases). Germline CDR1 reads SGHAT; CDR2 reads FQNNGV. Trimming shortened V by 1 base and J by 0 bases, and 17 bases separated the two germline ends. The length of the CDR3 is 18 residues. CDR3 sequence (DNA): TGTGCCAGCAGCTTAGTAGCGGTCCAAGGTGCTAGCACAGATACGCAGTATTTT. Translated, it gives CASSLVAVQGASTDTQYF.

The genes are TRBV5-6 and TRBJ2-5; a weak D match, TRBD1 (6 bases). There are 16 residues in the CDR3. V was clipped by 3 bases and J by 3 bases, with 18 bases between them. From germline, CDR1 is SGHDT and CDR2 YYEEEE. In DNA form, the CDR3 reads TGTGCCAGCAGCTACCCGAAGACAACAGGGAAAGAGACCCAGTACTTC. It codes for CASSYPKTTGKETQYF.

The gene calls are TRBV6-5 and TRBJ1-1; the D is unclear. The CDR3 spans 14 residues. Per the germline V gene, CDR1 is MNHEY and CDR2 is SVGAGI. V lost 5 bases, J lost 1 base, and 11 bases lay in between. CDR3 nucleotides: TGTGCCAGCAGTCGACACCGGGGGAACACTGAAGCTTTCTTT. Translation gives CASSRHRGNTEAFF.

This sequence joins TRBV5-6 and TRBJ2-1, with a weak D call TRBD1 (5 bases). Germline assignment: CDR1 SGHDT and CDR2 YYEEEE. V lost 2 bases to trimming and J lost 10 bases, with 13 bases between them. This CDR3 region has 13 residues. CDR3: CASSFSRVGEQFF. DNA of the CDR3: TGTGCCAGCAGCTTTTCCAGGGTCGGGGAGCAGTTCTTC. The whole variable domain, remainder taken from reference TRBV5-6 and TRBJ2-1, is DAGVTQSPTHLIKTRGQQVTLRCSPKSGHDTVSWYQQALGQGPQFIFQYYEEEERQRGNFPDRFSGHQFPNYSSELNVNALLLGDSALYLCASSFSRVGEQFFGPGTRLTVL.

This rearrangement joins TRBV6-1 to TRBJ2-1; no definite D call. The ends were cut back, 6 bases at V and 4 bases at J, with 13 bases in the middle. Germline V lookup: CDR1 MNHNS, CDR2 SASEGT. The CDR3 is made up of 14 amino acids. For the CDR3, the DNA is TGTGCCAGCAGCGAACCCCTCCTATACAATGAGCAGTTCTTC. This translates into CASSEPLLYNEQFF.

This clone showed up just a few times. J is TRBJ1-1 and V is TRBV19, with 8 bases fitting TRBD1. This CDR3 region has 13 residues. With V trimmed by 9 bases and J by 5 bases, 8 bases remained unmatched. Germline assignment: CDR1 LNHDA and CDR2 SQIVND (reference sequence). CDR3 residues: CASGQGGFTEAFF. The CDR3 region has the DNA TGTGCCAGCGGACAGGGAGGTTTTACTGAAGCTTTCTTT.

This chain connects TRBV5-1 to TRBJ1-6, with a weak D call TRBD1 (5 bases). Trimming took 4 bases from V and 5 from J, leaving 10 bases between them. The CDR3 runs 14 residues. Germline V gives CDR1 SGHRS, CDR2 YFSETQ. The DNA for the CDR3 is TGCGCCAGCAGCGTGGGCAGGGATAATTCACCCCTCCACTTT. The encoded protein is CASSVGRDNSPLHF.

A few counts support this clone. The J gene is TRBJ2-3, the V gene TRBV2; D uncertain. Germline CDR1 reads SNHLY; CDR2 reads FYNNEI. The V end was cut by 6 bases, the J end by 3 bases, with 7 bases between. CDR3 length: 12 amino acids. The CDR3: CASRILTDTQYF. The CDR3 DNA sequence: TGTGCCAGCAGGATACTGACAGATACGCAGTATTTT.

The V gene is TRBV7-7, the J gene TRBJ2-7, with 7 bases identical to TRBD1. The ends lost 5 bases at V and 4 bases at J; junction bases unmatched: 5. The CDR3 sequence is 13 residues long. Germline lookup yields CDR1 SSHAT and CDR2 FNYEAQ (reference sequence). CDR3 sequence: CASSHNRGYEQYF. The CDR3 bases are TGTGCCAGCAGCCACAACAGGGGTTACGAGCAGTACTTC.

The chain is built from TRBV5-5 and TRBJ1-2, with TRBD1 as a possible D gene (5 bases). There are 14 residues in the CDR3. Trimming pared 3 bases from V and 4 bases from J, leaving 13 bases between. Germline CDR1 reads SGHKS; CDR2 reads YYEKEE (reference sequence). The CDR3 reads CASSWSGGSYGYTF. The CDR3 nucleotides read TGTGCCAGCAGCTGGAGCGGGGGATCCTATGGCTACACCTTC.

V and J are TRBV6-5 and TRBJ1-2; 10 positions match TRBD1. V was clipped by 6 bases and J by 7 bases; unmatched bases: 5. CDR3 length: 13 amino acids. CDR1 MNHEY and CDR2 SVGAGI come from the germline V gene. This CDR3 reads CASSPGTGVGYTF. The CDR3 DNA reads TGTGCCAGCAGCCCCGGGACAGGGGTTGGCTACACCTTC.

The J gene is TRBJ2-7, the V gene TRBV28; 7 bases agree with TRBD2. Germline CDR1 and CDR2: MDHEN and SYDVKM. Trimming cost V 4 bases and J 5 bases; bases outside gene matches: 8. This CDR3 is 14 amino acids long. For the CDR3, the DNA is TGTGCCAGCAGTTCCGGCGGGAGCACGGACGAGCAGTACTTC. It codes for CASSSGGSTDEQYF. The entire variable domain, with the rest obtained from reference TRBV28 and TRBJ2-7, is as follows: DVKVTQSSRYLVKRTGEKVFLECVQDMDHENMFWYRQDPGLGLRLIYFSYDVKMKEKGDIPEGYSVSREKKERFSLILESASTNQTSMYLCASSSGGSTDEQYFGPGTRLTVT.

V usage is TRBV5-1 and J usage is TRBJ2-5, with TRBD1 matching 7 bases. CDR1 and CDR2 from the germline V gene are SGHRS and YFSETQ. There are 12 residues in the CDR3. J gave up 6 bases and V 3 bases, and 2 bases lay outside the gene matches. CDR3 region: CASSSRGKTQYF. CDR3 coding DNA: TGCGCCAGCAGCTCCAGGGGGAAGACCCAGTACTTC.